What follows are 14 T cell receptor beta chains derived from one specimen sequenced in a study of T cells expressing NK-cell markers. TCRdb derives one entry per CDR3 protein from the 5' RACE reads, leaving out DNA. The listing contains around 280,000 distinct CDR3 sequences. The specimen sequenced was blood T cells: a sorted CD56 or NKG2C T cell subset, CD4+ or CD8+ T cells, or bulk PBMC T cells (not recorded which). The receptors originated from a man aged 18 to 35 in good health.

The chain uses TRBV9 and TRBJ2-1; with no DNA, the TCRdb D assignment of TRBD1 cannot be verified. CDR3 length: 16 amino acids. Germline CDR1 SGDLS, CDR2 YYNGEE. This CDR3 is CASSVVGAPARDEQFF.

This rearrangement joins TRBV20-1 to TRBJ2-3; TCRdb reports TRBD2, a call that lacks DNA to check it against. The CDR3 is 15 residues long. Germline assignment: CDR1 DFQATT and CDR2 SNEGSKA (reference sequence). The CDR3: CSARTTSWYTDTQYF.

The genes are TRBV5-1 and TRBJ1-6. Germline V lookup: CDR1 SGHRS, CDR2 YFSETQ. CDR3 length: 16 residues. This CDR3 is CASSQGGQGTRSPLHF.

The rearrangement joins TRBV5-4 to TRBJ2-3; TCRdb returns TRBD2, unconfirmable since there is no DNA. CDR1 and CDR2 from the germline V gene are SGHNT and YYREEE (reference sequence). The CDR3 runs 15 residues. The CDR3 here is CASRPLGAGADTQYF.

V gene TRBV15 combines with J gene TRBJ2-1; TCRdb reports TRBD1, a call that lacks DNA to check it against. The CDR3 runs to 15 residues. CDR1 LNHNV and CDR2 YYDKDF come from the germline V gene (reference sequence). CDR3 region: CATSSQRSRGNEQFF.

This chain links TRBV6-6 with TRBJ1-4; with no DNA, the TCRdb D assignment of TRBD1 cannot be verified. The CDR3 is 13 amino acids. The germline CDR1 and CDR2 sequences are MNHNY and SVGAGI (reference sequence). The CDR3 sequence: CASRTRTYEKLFF.

The chain recombines TRBV20-1 with TRBJ1-1; TCRdb names TRBD1, which stays unverified in the absence of DNA. This CDR3 contains 16 residues. Per germline, CDR1 DFQATT and CDR2 SNEGSKA (reference sequence). CDR3 region: CSATGATGAGWTEAFF.

The chain has TRBV2 and TRBJ2-7; TCRdb's D call of TRBD1 is untestable without DNA. This CDR3 region has 13 residues. Germline loops: CDR1 SNHLY, CDR2 FYNNEI. The CDR3 loop reads CASGTGPAYEQYF.

V is TRBV20-1 and J is TRBJ2-3; TCRdb's assignment of TRBD2 cannot be checked, as there is no DNA. The germline gives CDR1 DFQATT, CDR2 SNEGSKA (reference sequence). This CDR3 is built from 16 residues. CDR3 sequence reads: CSATGLAGEGTDTQYF.

The CDR3 loop is CASSYSPGLAGPGQQFF. The chain joins TRBV6-5 to TRBJ2-1; TCRdb lists TRBD2, though no DNA is available to test this call. Germline CDR1 MNHEY, CDR2 SVGAGI. The CDR3 has 17 residues.

The J gene is TRBJ2-7, the V gene TRBV7-2; TCRdb indicates TRBD2, and absent DNA this call remains unverified. The CDR3 spans 18 residues. The germline CDR1 and CDR2 sequences are SGHTA and FQGNSA. Here the CDR3 reads CASSFRLAGTPSSYEQYF.

The V call is TRBV11-3, the J call TRBJ2-1. The germline V gene encodes CDR1 SGHNT and CDR2 YENEEA. The CDR3 sequence is 15 residues long. The CDR3 reads CASSLDPGPTDEQFF.

The J gene is TRBJ1-5, the V gene TRBV7-9; TCRdb calls TRBD1, which cannot be checked without DNA. The CDR3 consists of 16 residues. Germline CDR1 and CDR2: SEHNR and FQNEAQ (reference sequence). The CDR3: CASSQTGKGDNQPQHF.

The chain recombines TRBV28 with TRBJ1-6. Germline V gives CDR1 MDHEN, CDR2 SYDVKM. The length of the CDR3 is 16 residues. CDR3 region: CASSLSRSGAYSPLHF. Complete variable domain (other parts from reference TRBV28 and TRBJ1-6): DVKVTQSSRYLVKRTGEKVFLECVQDMDHENMFWYRQDPGLGLRLIYFSYDVKMKEKGDIPEGYSVSREKKERFSLILESASTNQTSMYLCASSLSRSGAYSPLHFGNGTRLTVT.